These 20 T cell receptor beta chains were all obtained from the same sample, sequenced in a study of T-cell memory formation after mild COVID-19. TCRdb itself ran the 5' RACE reads through MiXCR, one entry per CDR3 protein. The repertoire consists of around 400,000 distinct CDR3 sequences, with 24% occurring once and the leading ten covering around 8.7%. The specimen sequenced was PBMCs or a T cell subset sorted from them (not recorded which). These receptors were collected from an adult woman who had mild COVID-19 (a few samples of this study predate the infection). Cell type and time point are not known.

The chain carries TRBV15 and TRBJ2-2; TRBD2 aligns across 7 bases. CDR1 LNHNV and CDR2 YYDKDF come from the germline V gene (reference sequence). The CDR3 runs to 14 residues. J gave up 1 base and V 4 bases, and 0 bases lay outside the gene matches. In DNA, the CDR3 is TGTGCCACCAGCAAGCGGGAGAACACCGGGGAGCTGTTTTTT. Translated, it gives CATSKRENTGELFF.

The chain joins TRBV5-4 to TRBJ1-1; D may be TRBD1 (5 bases). V lost 0 bases, J lost 0 bases, and 12 bases lay in between. CDR1 SGHNT and CDR2 YYREEE come from the germline V gene (reference sequence). This CDR3 is 16 amino acids long. The DNA for the CDR3 is TGTGCCAGCAGCTTGGACGGGGCGACCATGAACACTGAAGCTTTCTTT. Protein: CASSLDGATMNTEAFF.

This clonotype turned up a few times. This chain uses TRBV12-3 or TRBV12-4 with TRBJ2-3, with 8 positions matching TRBD1. J gave up 0 bases and V 5 bases, and 4 bases lay outside the gene matches. This CDR3 region has 15 residues. CDR3 sequence reads: CASSRTGRSTDTQYF. The CDR3 DNA sequence: TGTGCCAGCAGTAGGACAGGGAGAAGCACAGATACGCAGTATTTT.

The chain employs TRBV6-6 and TRBJ1-2; possibly TRBD1 for D (6 bases). Germline V gene sequence: CDR1 MNHNY, CDR2 SVGAGI (reference sequence). Trimming shortened V by 6 bases and J by 1 base, and 15 bases separated the two germline ends. The CDR3 extends over 15 amino acids. CDR3 DNA: TGTGCCAGCAGACCTCAGGGGACGGGTAACTATGGCTACACCTTC. It yields the protein CASRPQGTGNYGYTF.

The chain employs TRBV4-3 and TRBJ2-1, with D perhaps matching TRBD1 (5 bases). Germline loops: CDR1 LGHNA, CDR2 YSLEER. This CDR3 spans 16 amino acids. Trimming took off 4 bases at V and 5 bases at J, with 18 bases between the two ends. This CDR3 reads CASSLNLRQGHNEQFF. CDR3 nucleotide sequence: TGCGCCAGCAGCCTCAACCTCCGCCAGGGTCACAATGAGCAGTTCTTC.

V and J are TRBV20-1 and TRBJ2-2; 8 nucleotides line up with TRBD1. V shed 3 bases and J 5 bases; nucleotides not matched to a gene: 11. The CDR3 has 16 amino acids. Per germline, CDR1 DFQATT and CDR2 SNEGSKA (reference sequence). CDR3 sequence: CSASGTGRFSTGELFF. As DNA, the CDR3 is TGCAGTGCTAGCGGGACAGGCCGCTTTTCGACCGGGGAGCTGTTTTTT.

There are a few counts of this clonotype. This chain connects TRBV24-1 to TRBJ2-3, with D possibly called TRBD1 or TRBD2 (5 bases each). The V and J ends lost 3 bases and 3 bases respectively, with 18 bases between them. The length of the CDR3 is 17 residues. Germline CDR1 and CDR2: KGHDR and SFDVKD. CDR3 sequence (DNA): TGTGCCACCAGTGATCTCCCCTCCACCTGGGGGACAGATACGCAGTATTTT. Amino acids: CATSDLPSTWGTDTQYF.

This clonotype was picked up many times. The rearrangement uses TRBV19 and TRBJ2-2; no firm D call. This CDR3 has 12 amino acids. Germline-derived CDR1 and CDR2 are LNHDA and SQIVND (reference sequence). Trimming removed 6 bases from V and 4 bases from J, with 6 bases in between. The CDR3 loop is CASRGFTGELFF. The CDR3 DNA sequence: TGTGCCAGTAGGGGTTTCACCGGGGAGCTGTTTTTT.

This chain joins TRBV5-1 and TRBJ1-1; D unresolved. V was trimmed by 4 bases and J by 3 bases, leaving 13 bases between them. Per the germline V gene, CDR1 is SGHRS and CDR2 is YFSETQ. CDR3 size: 14 residues. The CDR3: CASSPDPAYTEAFF. The CDR3 DNA is TGCGCCAGCAGCCCGGACCCGGCCTACACTGAAGCTTTCTTT.

There are a few counts of this clonotype. This chain links TRBV6-5 with TRBJ1-5, with a weak D call TRBD1 (5 bases). CDR1 MNHEY and CDR2 SVGAGI come from the germline V gene. V was pared by 5 bases and J by 9 bases, with 14 bases between. The CDR3 consists of 13 residues. The CDR3 bases are TGTGCCAGCAGTGAACAGGTTCGGCGGCCCCAGCATTTT. Translation: CASSEQVRRPQHF.

This clonotype was seen many times. V gene TRBV11-2 combines with J gene TRBJ2-1, with 15 nucleotides matching TRBD2. The CDR3 spans 17 residues. J gave up 4 bases and V 5 bases, and 6 bases lay outside the gene matches. CDR1 SGHAT and CDR2 FQNNGV come from the germline V gene. The CDR3: CASSPGTSGGLYNEQFF. The CDR3 DNA is TGTGCCAGCAGCCCGGGGACTAGCGGGGGGCTATACAATGAGCAGTTCTTC. The variable domain in full, with the rest retrieved from reference TRBV11-2 and TRBJ2-1, is EAGVAQSPRYKIIEKRQSVAFWCNPISGHATLYWYQQILGQGPKLLIQFQNNGVVDDSQLPKDRFSAERLKGVDSTLKIQPAKLEDSAVYLCASSPGTSGGLYNEQFFGPGTRLTVL.

V is TRBV5-1 and J is TRBJ1-1; 8 bases match TRBD1. Germline V gene lookup returns CDR1 SGHRS and CDR2 YFSETQ. Unmatched junction bases numbered 8, after V lost 5 bases and J lost 8 bases. The CDR3 sequence is 13 residues long. The CDR3 DNA follows: TGCGCCAGCAGACCAGCAGGGGGCGAAGAAGCTTTCTTT. This codes for CASRPAGGEEAFF.

This clonotype was found a few times. The CDR3 region is CASSLGTSSGANVLTF. CDR3 in DNA: TGCGCCAGCAGCTTGGGAACAAGCTCTGGGGCCAACGTCCTGACTTTC. The rearrangement uses TRBV5-1 and TRBJ2-6; D ambiguous. The V end was cut by 0 bases, the J end by 0 bases, with 7 bases between. The length of the CDR3 is 16 residues. Germline loops: CDR1 SGHRS, CDR2 YFSETQ.

The V and J genes are TRBV7-9 and TRBJ1-1, with D tentatively TRBD1 (5 bases). Deletions cut 4 bases from V and 0 bases from J, with 9 bases between. CDR1 and CDR2 from the germline V gene are SEHNR and FQNEAQ (reference sequence). This CDR3 has 14 amino acids. The CDR3 sequence: CASSSRAMNTEAFF. CDR3 in DNA: TGTGCCAGCAGCTCCAGGGCCATGAACACTGAAGCTTTCTTT.

The J gene is TRBJ2-2, the V gene TRBV25-1; D unresolved. V gave up 8 bases and J gave up 0 bases, with 4 bases separating them. Germline values: CDR1 MGHDK, CDR2 SYGVNS. CDR3 size: 12 residues. CDR3: CASLSNTGELFF. The CDR3 nucleotides read TGTGCCAGCCTCTCGAACACCGGGGAGCTGTTTTTT. The full variable domain, in which reference TRBV25-1 and TRBJ2-2 provide the parts outside the CDR3, is EADIYQTPRYLVIGTGKKITLECSQTMGHDKMYWYQQDPGMELHLIHYSYGVNSTEKGDLSSESTVSRIRTEHFPLTLESARPSHTSQYLCASLSNTGELFFGEGSRLTVL.

The chain couples TRBV12-3 or TRBV12-4 to TRBJ2-3, with a possible D match to TRBD2 (5 bases). V was clipped by 5 bases and J by 3 bases, with 12 bases between them. There are 14 residues in the CDR3. The CDR3 DNA is TGTGCCAGCAGTCCTGAAGAGCGGACAGATACGCAGTATTTT. Translating gives CASSPEERTDTQYF.

This chain connects TRBV12-3 or TRBV12-4 to TRBJ2-7; 8 bases match TRBD1. The trim removed 6 bases at V and 3 bases at J, leaving 7 bases unmatched. The CDR3 consists of 14 residues. CDR3 protein: CASSRSGGGYEQYF. CDR3 nucleotides: TGTGCCAGCAGCCGGTCAGGGGGCGGCTACGAGCAGTACTTC.

At least ten counts were recorded for this clonotype. The rearrangement joins TRBV9 to TRBJ2-1; TRBD2 matches 8 bases. Germline V gene data show CDR1 as SGDLS and CDR2 as YYNGEE. CDR3 length: 15 amino acids. Trimming at V came to 0 bases and at J to 7 bases, leaving 6 bases not matched to a gene. This chain's CDR3 is CASSVVTGGANEQFF. CDR3 nucleotides: TGTGCCAGCAGCGTAGTGACCGGGGGGGCAAATGAGCAGTTCTTC.

This clonotype appeared many times. The genes are TRBV20-1 and TRBJ1-1; 9 bases map to TRBD1. The CDR3 contains 13 residues. Germline V gives CDR1 DFQATT, CDR2 SNEGSKA (reference sequence). V shed 1 base and J 3 bases; nucleotides not matched to a gene: 0. CDR3 DNA: TGCAGTGCTAGAGGGACAGGGGACACTGAAGCTTTCTTT. Its translation is CSARGTGDTEAFF.

The chain links TRBV27 to TRBJ1-5; D call uncertain. The germline V gene encodes CDR1 MNHEY and CDR2 SMNVEV (reference sequence). V was clipped by 5 bases and J by 4 bases, with 9 bases between them. This CDR3 is built from 13 residues. This CDR3 is CASSMRFNQPQHF. As DNA, the CDR3 is TGTGCCAGCAGTATGAGATTTAATCAGCCCCAGCATTTT.